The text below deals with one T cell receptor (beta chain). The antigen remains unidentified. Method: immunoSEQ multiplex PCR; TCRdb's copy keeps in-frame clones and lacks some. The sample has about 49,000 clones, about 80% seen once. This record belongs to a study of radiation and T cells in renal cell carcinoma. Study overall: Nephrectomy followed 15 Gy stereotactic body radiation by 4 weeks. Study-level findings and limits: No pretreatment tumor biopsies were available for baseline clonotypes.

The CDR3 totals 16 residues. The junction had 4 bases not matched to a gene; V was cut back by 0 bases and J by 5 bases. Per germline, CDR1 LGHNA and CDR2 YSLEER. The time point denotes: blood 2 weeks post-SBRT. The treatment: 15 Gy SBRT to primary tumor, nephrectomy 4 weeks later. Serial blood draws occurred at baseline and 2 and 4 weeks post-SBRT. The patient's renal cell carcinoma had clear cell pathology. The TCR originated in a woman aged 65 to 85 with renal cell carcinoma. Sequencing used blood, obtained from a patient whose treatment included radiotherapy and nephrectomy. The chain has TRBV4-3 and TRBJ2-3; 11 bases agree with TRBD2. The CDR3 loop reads CASSQDLAGGEDTQYF. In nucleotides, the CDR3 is TGCGCCAGCAGCCAAGATCTAGCGGGAGGAGAAGATACGCAGTATTTT.